What follows are 2 T cell receptor beta chains derived from one specimen sequenced in a study of cytomegalovirus exposure and HLA in healthy donors. Here immunoSEQ multiplex PCR was the method, and the copy in TCRdb shows in-frame clones only, minus some. The sample records around 300,000 clones, approximately 90% being singletons. Sequenced input: PBMCs. These receptors came from a woman in her 30s in good health and CMV-seropositive.

Concerning this clone itself: This CDR3 is also generated by other DNA sequences in the sample. This chain uses TRBV7-2 with TRBJ2-7; 14 bases agree with TRBD2. This CDR3 contains 16 residues. V shed 5 bases and J 2 bases; nucleotides not matched to a gene: 5. Germline loops: CDR1 SGHTA, CDR2 FQGNSA. CDR3 sequence: CASSPRLAGGPYEQYF. CDR3 bases: TGTGCCAGCAGCCCCCGACTAGCGGGGGGGCCCTACGAGCAGTACTTC.

Of note for this clone: This sample also contains other DNA sequences that code for the same CDR3. The rearrangement joins TRBV27 to TRBJ2-1; 8 bases fit TRBD1. CDR1 and CDR2 from the germline V gene are MNHEY and SMNVEV (reference sequence). The CDR3 loop spans 15 amino acids. The V gene end was trimmed by 5 bases and the J gene end by 0 bases; junction bases not matched to a gene: 3. The DNA for the CDR3 is TGTGCCAGCAGTCCTGACAGGGGCTCCTACAATGAGCAGTTCTTC. It encodes CASSPDRGSYNEQFF.